This T cell receptor (beta chain) is from a study of cytomegalovirus exposure and HLA in healthy donors. Broader study findings: It was reportedly the case that the classifier diagnosed cytomegalovirus status with high specificity and sensitivity. According to the study, roughly 160 TCR beta chains were cytomegalovirus-associated.

V shed 2 bases, J shed 5 bases, and the junction held 7 bases outside the gene matches. The CDR3 has 15 residues. Germline loops: CDR1 SGHRS, CDR2 YFSETQ. About this clone: Its antigen is currently unknown.

The PCR made use of 60 Vbeta and 13 Jbeta primers. The protocol was immunoSEQ multiplex PCR, while the TCRdb copy is restricted to in-frame clones and leaves out a portion. In the table there are about 180,000 clones, roughly 88% of which are singletons. The sequenced sample was PBMCs. The sequence was collected from a girl under 10 years old in good health and CMV-seropositive. The rearrangement uses TRBV5-1 and TRBJ2-4; the match to TRBD2 covers 7 bases. CDR3 sequence reads: CASSFKAGYENIQYF. The CDR3 DNA sequence: TGCGCCAGCAGCTTCAAAGCGGGATACGAAAACATTCAGTACTTC.